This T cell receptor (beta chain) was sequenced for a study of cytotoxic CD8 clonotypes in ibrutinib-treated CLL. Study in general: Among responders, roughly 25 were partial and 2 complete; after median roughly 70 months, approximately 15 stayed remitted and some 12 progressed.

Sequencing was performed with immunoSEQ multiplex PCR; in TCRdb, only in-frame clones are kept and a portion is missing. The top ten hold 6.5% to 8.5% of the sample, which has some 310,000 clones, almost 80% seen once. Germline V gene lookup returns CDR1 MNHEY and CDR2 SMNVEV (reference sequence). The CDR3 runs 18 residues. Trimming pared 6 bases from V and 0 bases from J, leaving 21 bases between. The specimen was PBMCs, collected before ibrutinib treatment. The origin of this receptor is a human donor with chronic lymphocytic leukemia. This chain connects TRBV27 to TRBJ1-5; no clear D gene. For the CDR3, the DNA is TGTGCCAGCAGACCCCACGACCGGGGATGGGGTAGCAATCAGCCCCAGCATTTT. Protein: CASRPHDRGWGSNQPQHF.